A single sample is the source of the 24 T cell receptor beta chains below, sequenced in a study of low-dose radiotherapy and immunotherapy resistance in tumors. Covering alpha and beta chains, TRAV- and TRBV-specific primers were used for the first-strand cDNA. Amplification of TCRs used a constant-region primer and V-primer adapter for 20 PCR cycles. TCRdb independently ran MiXCR on the reads; one entry per CDR3 protein. The data contain tens of thousands of distinct CDR3 sequences, roughly a sixth of them singletons. Time point reported: before trial treatment. The input for sequencing was PBMCs, taken before treatment. These receptors originate from a male donor with prostate cancer.

Many counts were recorded for this clonotype. The chain is built from TRBV3-1 and TRBJ2-7; D is unresolved. CDR1 is LGHDT and CDR2 is YNNKEL in the germline V gene (reference sequence). The CDR3 loop spans 14 amino acids. V lost 4 bases and J lost 2, with 12 bases in between. This CDR3 is CASSPATGPYEQYF. DNA of the CDR3: TGTGCCAGCAGCCCAGCGACCGGACCCTACGAGCAGTACTTC.

This clonotype showed up many times. This chain joins TRBV19 and TRBJ1-5; TRBD1 matches 7 bases. This CDR3 comprises 14 residues. The V gene's germline CDR1 is LNHDA and CDR2 SQIVND (reference sequence). After removal of 6 bases from V and 5 bases from J, the junction contained 7 bases not matched to a gene. In nucleotides, the CDR3 is TGTGCCAGTAGGTTCACAGGGGTTCATCAGCCCCAGCATTTT. Protein product: CASRFTGVHQPQHF.

About this clonotype: A far larger clone is only one base removed, so a read error is likely. The chain is built from TRBV6-2 or TRBV6-3 and TRBJ2-1; D is tentatively TRBD1 or TRBD2 (5 bases each). Between the trimmed V and J ends, which lost 8 bases and 10 bases, there was a span of 18 bases. CDR1 and CDR2 (germline): MNHEY, SVGEGT. The length of the CDR3 is 13 residues. For the CDR3, the DNA is TGTGCCAGCTACACTCCCATGGGACGGGAGCAGTTCTTC. Amino acids: CASYTPMGREQFF.

The count of this clonotype is one. A read error likely explains this, since a far larger clone differs by one base. The gene calls are TRBV5-1 and TRBJ2-6; TRBD1 aligns across 7 bases. Germline CDR1 is SGHRS and CDR2 is YFSETQ. This CDR3 contains 19 residues. The CDR3 DNA reads TGTGCCAGCAGCCTAGTAGGGGGTGAGGGGGCGTCTGGGGCCAACGTCCTGACTTTC. Translation: CASSLVGGEGASGANVLTF.

This clonotype was observed at least ten times. The chain recombines TRBV29-1 with TRBJ2-7; a possible D gene is TRBD1 (5 bases). Trimming took off 6 bases at V and 5 bases at J, with 20 bases between the two ends. The CDR3 consists of 14 residues. Germline-derived CDR1 and CDR2 are SQVTM and ANQGSEA. CDR3 sequence (DNA): TGCAGCGTCCAAGGGCCCTGGGTGGGGCACGAGCAGTACTTC. Translation: CSVQGPWVGHEQYF.

Notes on this clonotype: Only one base separates this from a far larger clonotype, so it likely reflects a read error. The gene calls are TRBV27 and TRBJ2-7; D is perhaps TRBD1 or TRBD2 (5 bases each). Trimming took 8 bases from V and 4 from J, leaving 12 bases between them. Germline loops: CDR1 MNHEY, CDR2 SMNVEV (reference sequence). The length of the CDR3 is 12 residues. CDR3 sequence reads: CASLGEQYEQYF. In DNA form, the CDR3 reads TGTGCCAGCTTGGGGGAACAATACGAGCAGTACTTC.

This clonotype has a count of ten or more. The V and J genes are TRBV18 and TRBJ1-2; 7 bases match TRBD1. The CDR3 length is 15 residues. Germline CDR1 reads KGHSH; CDR2 reads LQKENI. Losses at the gene ends were 8 bases for V and 0 bases for J; bases not matched to a gene: 9. The CDR3 DNA sequence: TGTGCCAGCACTCGGACAGGTACCTCTAACTATGGCTACACCTTC. Translated, it gives CASTRTGTSNYGYTF.

Note on this clonotype: At one end, the junction sequence differs from germline, possibly due to a read error. The chain couples TRBV5-1 to TRBJ2-5; unclear D gene. The CDR3 is 13 residues long. Germline CDR1 SGHRS, CDR2 YFSETQ. CDR3: CASGLAGQETQYF. CDR3 coding DNA: TGCGCCAGCGGCTTGGCCGGGCAGGAGACCCAGTACTTC. The entire variable domain, with the rest obtained from reference TRBV5-1 and TRBJ2-5, is as follows: KAGVTQTPRYLIKTRGQQVTLSCSPISGHRSVSWYQQTPGQGLQFLFEYFSETQRNKGNFPGRFSGRQFSNSRSEMNVSTLELGDSALYLCASGLAGQETQYFGPGTRLLVL.

J is TRBJ2-1 and V is TRBV7-6; TRBD2 agrees at 8 bases. Germline V gives CDR1 SGHVS, CDR2 FNYEAQ. Trimming at V came to 1 base and at J to 2 bases, leaving 10 bases not matched to a gene. This CDR3 comprises 18 residues. As DNA, the CDR3 is TGTGCCAGCAGCTTAGACCCTAGCGGGTTAACCGCCTACAATGAGCAGTTCTTC. It codes for CASSLDPSGLTAYNEQFF.

This clonotype was detected ten times or more. This rearrangement joins TRBV20-1 to TRBJ2-3, with D tentatively TRBD1 or TRBD2 (5 bases each). The germline CDR1 and CDR2 sequences are DFQATT and SNEGSKA (reference sequence). There are 15 residues in the CDR3. V was trimmed by 3 bases and J by 4 bases, leaving 17 bases between them. CDR3: CSASRGTIFSDTQYF. CDR3 nucleotide sequence: TGCAGTGCTAGCCGGGGCACGATTTTCTCAGATACGCAGTATTTT.

This clonotype was seen ten or more times. The chain combines TRBV27 with TRBJ1-2; 7 bases align to TRBD1. CDR1 and CDR2 from the germline V gene are MNHEY and SMNVEV (reference sequence). The junction had 12 bases not matched to a gene; V was cut back by 7 bases and J by 4 bases. There are 15 residues in the CDR3. This CDR3 reads CASTPPGGRGYGYTF. The CDR3 region has the DNA TGTGCCAGCACCCCCCCAGGGGGGCGGGGCTATGGCTACACCTTC.

This clonotype showed up many times. The genes are TRBV11-2 and TRBJ1-3; D is undetermined. In germline, CDR1 is SGHAT, CDR2 FQNNGV. V lost 5 bases to trimming and J lost 1 base, with 6 bases between them. This CDR3 has 13 residues. DNA for the CDR3: TGTGCCAGCAGCCCAGGATCTGGAAACACCATATATTTT. It is translated as CASSPGSGNTIYF.

This clonotype was seen at least ten times. The V and J genes are TRBV3-1 and TRBJ2-1, with D perhaps TRBD1 or TRBD2 (6 bases each). Germline CDR1 and CDR2: LGHDT and YNNKEL (reference sequence). The germline V and J ends were trimmed by 0 bases and 0 bases, with 12 bases remaining between them. This CDR3 spans 17 amino acids. This CDR3 reads CASSQEGGGSSYNEQFF. CDR3 nucleotides: TGTGCCAGCAGCCAAGAGGGGGGCGGTAGCTCCTACAATGAGCAGTTCTTC.

This clonotype came up many times. The J gene is TRBJ2-7, the V gene TRBV7-9, with 9 bases lining up with TRBD1. V lost 5 bases to trimming and J lost 11 bases; unmatched junction nucleotides: 7. Germline loops: CDR1 SEHNR, CDR2 FQNEAQ (reference sequence). The CDR3 loop spans 12 amino acids. The CDR3 nucleotides read TGTGCCAGCAGCGGACAGGGGTGGGCGAAGTACTTC. Amino acids: CASSGQGWAKYF.

This clonotype came up once. The gene calls are TRBV6-1 and TRBJ1-1; 7 bases map to TRBD1. The germline V gene encodes CDR1 MNHNS and CDR2 SASEGT. The CDR3 covers 15 residues. V gave up 0 bases and J gave up 5 bases; unmatched junction bases: 6. The DNA for the CDR3 is TGTGCCAGCAGTGAAGCGGAGGGGGCCTGGACTGAAGCTTTCTTT. Translating it yields CASSEAEGAWTEAFF.

This clonotype was seen many times. Compared with germline, one end of the junction differs, possibly owing to a read error. This chain joins TRBV6-1 and TRBJ2-3; D is perhaps TRBD1 (5 bases). The CDR3 length is 15 residues. The germline V gene has CDR1 MNHNS and CDR2 SASEGT. The CDR3 loop reads CAISISTTATDTQYF. The CDR3 bases are TGTGCCATCAGTATCTCAACGACAGCCACAGATACGCAGTATTTT.

About this clonotype: The likely explanation is a read error, given a far larger clone one base away. CDR3 loop: CSATRRLSNEQYF. CDR3 DNA: TGCAGTGCAACTAGACGCCTTAGCAATGAGCAGTACTTC. V usage is TRBV20-1 and J usage is TRBJ2-5; D perhaps matches TRBD2 (5 bases). The ends were cut back, 6 bases at V and 11 bases at J, with 22 bases in the middle. Germline loops: CDR1 DFQATT, CDR2 SNEGSKA (reference sequence). CDR3 length: 13 amino acids.

This clonotype was seen repeatedly, ten times or more. CDR3 loop: CASSALGGSDQETQYF. The CDR3 region has the DNA TGTGCCAGCAGTGCTTTAGGGGGAAGCGACCAAGAGACCCAGTACTTC. The V call is TRBV6-2 or TRBV6-3, the J call TRBJ2-5; D may be TRBD1 (6 bases). The V gene lost 5 bases and the J gene lost 0 bases, with 16 bases spanning the gap. CDR1 is MNHEY and CDR2 is SVGEGT in the germline V gene. The CDR3 runs 16 residues.

This clonotype was seen ten or more times. The chain recombines TRBV6-2 or TRBV6-3 with TRBJ1-5; 11 positions match TRBD1. The CDR3 length is 14 residues. The V and J ends lost 5 bases and 4 bases, in that order; junction bases with no gene match: 1. From germline, CDR1 is MNHEY and CDR2 SVGEGT. This CDR3 is CASSGTGGNQPQHF. CDR3 DNA sequence: TGTGCCAGCAGTGGGACAGGGGGTAATCAGCCCCAGCATTTT.

This clonotype has a handful of counts. The chain carries TRBV10-2 and TRBJ2-5, with 12 bases lining up with TRBD2. The trim removed 7 bases at V and 0 bases at J, leaving 3 bases unmatched. Germline V gene data show CDR1 as WSHSY and CDR2 as SAAADI. The CDR3 is 15 residues long. The CDR3 protein is CASKTSGGYQETQYF. Here the CDR3 DNA reads TGCGCCAGCAAAACTAGCGGGGGGTACCAAGAGACCCAGTACTTC.

Of note for this clonotype: This likely stems from a read error, as it lies one base from a far larger clone. CDR3 amino acids: CASSRGAGEEQFF. Written as DNA, the CDR3 is TGTGCCAGCAGTCGCGGGGCAGGAGAGGAGCAGTTCTTC. This rearrangement joins TRBV6-5 to TRBJ2-1; D possibly corresponds to TRBD2 (6 bases). Looked up from germline, CDR1 is MNHEY and CDR2 is SVGAGI. With 5 bases removed from V and 10 bases from J, the gap between germline ends came to 15 bases. The CDR3 covers 13 residues.

V usage is TRBV20-1 and J usage is TRBJ2-3, with D possibly being TRBD1 or TRBD2 (5 bases each). The CDR3 contains 14 residues. Germline CDR1 and CDR2: DFQATT and SNEGSKA (reference sequence). Trimming stripped 5 bases from V and 6 bases from J, with 18 bases between. The CDR3 spells CSALRDLQPDTQYF. The CDR3 DNA follows: TGCAGTGCTCTCCGGGACCTCCAACCGGATACGCAGTATTTT.

This clonotype was found many times. The chain carries TRBV6-2 or TRBV6-3 and TRBJ2-1, with no clear D. V shed 8 bases and J shed 0 bases, with 17 bases lying between them. The CDR3 contains 16 residues. Germline V lookup: CDR1 MNHEY, CDR2 SVGEGT. The CDR3 sequence: CASASARFSSYNEQFF. The CDR3 DNA reads as TGTGCCAGCGCGTCGGCCAGGTTCAGCTCCTACAATGAGCAGTTCTTC.

At least ten counts were recorded for this clonotype. J is TRBJ1-2 and V is TRBV7-2, with D uncertain. The V gene's germline CDR1 is SGHTA and CDR2 FQGNSA. This CDR3 has 14 residues. V was cut by 5 bases and J by 2 bases, with 12 bases left in between. CDR3 nucleotides: TGTGCCAGCAGCCCCGAGGGAACAAACTATGGCTACACCTTC. It is translated as CASSPEGTNYGYTF.